This T cell receptor (beta chain) was sequenced during a study of CD4+ T cells in melanoma. The study, taken as a whole, reports: Neoantigen-specific CD4+ T cells in melanoma reportedly had diverse differentiation states. CD8+ T cell, macrophage and B cell function reportedly correlated with neoantigen-specific CD4+ T cells.

Details on this clone: Its antigen remains unidentified.

V lost 5 bases and J 7 bases, leaving 18 bases between the germline ends. CDR3 size: 15 residues. Germline values: CDR1 LNHDA, CDR2 SQIVND (reference sequence). TCRdb keeps only in-frame clones here, not all; method: immunoSEQ multiplex PCR. The repertoire includes some 19,000 clones, roughly 73% of them detected once, and approximately 9.7% sits in the top ten. The source of this sequence is a human donor with melanoma. The chain recombines TRBV19 with TRBJ1-5; TRBD1 might be the D (6 bases). The CDR3 loop reads CASSARNRDGQPQHF. CDR3 sequence (DNA): TGTGCCAGTAGTGCCCGAAACAGGGACGGGCAGCCCCAGCATTTT.